Listed below are T cell receptor beta chains from one sample, sequenced in a study of blood T cell repertoires in COVID-19. The table came from immunoSEQ multiplex PCR; TCRdb's copy has only in-frame clones and leaves some out. The repertoire holds around 230,000 clones, with approximately 90% as singletons. The source material was peripheral blood. These TCRs come from a man under 40 who had recovered from COVID-19. Each CDR3 is given with its conserved first and last residue. The D gene is left open where the match is weak. Not all rows give a size; the values are once, few, many and, for expanded clones, a class.

d_call	clone_size	j_call	v_call	cdr3_nt	cdr3_aa
TRBD2	.	TRBJ2-3	TRBV4-3	TGCGCCAGCAGCCAAGACCGAGCGGGGGGCAGGGATACGCAGTATTTT	CASSQDRAGGRDTQYF
.	.	TRBJ2-7	TRBV5-1	TGCGCCAGCAGCTTGTTTACAGCCTTAGGATACGAGCAGTACTTC	CASSLFTALGYEQYF
.	.	TRBJ1-2	TRBV6-2/TRBV6-3	TGTGCCAGCAGTTCGGGAATCTATGGCTACACCTTC	CASSSGIYGYTF
TRBD2	.	TRBJ2-1	TRBV10-3	TGTGCCATGGGCACTAGCGGATACAATGAGCAGTTCTTC	CAMGTSGYNEQFF
TRBD2	.	TRBJ2-7	TRBV27	TGTGCCAGCAGTTTATTGGCGGGGGGGAGCTCCTACGAGCAGTACTTC	CASSLLAGGSSYEQYF
.	.	TRBJ2-2	TRBV19	TGTGCCAGTAGTATCACCACTAGAGGGACCGGGGAGCTGTTTTTT	CASSITTRGTGELFF
TRBD1	.	TRBJ1-3	TRBV7-2	TGTGCCAGCAGCCCCGGGACAGGGGTTGGAAACACCATATATTTT	CASSPGTGVGNTIYF
.	once	TRBJ2-7	TRBV6-5	TGTGCCAGCAGCGTAACAGGGCGATATAACGAGCAGTACTTC	CASSVTGRYNEQYF
TRBD1	.	TRBJ1-2	TRBV24-1	TGTGCCACCAGTGAGAACACAGGGGGCTATTACTATGGCTACACCTTC	CATSENTGGYYYGYTF
.	.	TRBJ2-7	TRBV12-2	TGTGCAAGGTGGGGGGGCCCCTACGAGCAGTACTTC	CARWGGPYEQYF
.	.	TRBJ1-1	TRBV21-1	TGTGCCAGTGGGGACTCGAACGCCGACGGTGAAGCTTTCTTT	CASGDSNADGEAFF
TRBD1	.	TRBJ1-4	TRBV2	TGTGCCAGCAGTGGACAGGGGGCGGTGGGTGAAAAACTGTTTTTT	CASSGQGAVGEKLFF
TRBD1	.	TRBJ2-3	TRBV5-1	TGCGCCAGCAGCTCGCCGGGACAGGGAGCAGATACGCAGTATTTT	CASSSPGQGADTQYF
.	.	TRBJ2-2	TRBV9	TGTGCCAGCAGCGTAGTTACTAGCCCCGGGGAGCTGTTTTTT	CASSVVTSPGELFF
.	once	TRBJ1-3	TRBV5-6	TGTGCCAGCAGCCCCAATCCGGTCCGAAACACCATATATTTT	CASSPNPVRNTIYF
.	.	TRBJ2-7	TRBV6-4	TGTGCCAGCAGCAGTGAATCCTCCTACGAGCAGTACTTC	CASSSESSYEQYF
.	.	TRBJ1-2	TRBV27	TGTGCCAGCAGTTGGGCCGGGCGGGCCTATGGCTACACCTTC	CASSWAGRAYGYTF
TRBD1	.	TRBJ1-6	TRBV5-8	TGTGCCAGCAGCTTGTTTGGCTCCAGGGGGTCACCCCTCCACTTT	CASSLFGSRGSPLHF